One T cell receptor (beta chain) is described in this entry. Its antigen is still unknown. TCRdb recomputed calls from the reads with MiXCR, one row per CDR3 protein. The table lists over 45,000 distinct CDR3 sequences, 20% to 25% of them singletons. The data are from a study of T cell repertoires in cytomegalovirus infection. Whole-study context: CMV epitopes in the study were HLA-C-restricted (recently identified) and HLA-B-restricted (well studied). Public TCR beta signatures marked donors with CMV infection and the matching HLA.

The J segment lost 1 base and the V segment lost 0 bases, leaving 9 bases of the junction unmatched. The CDR3 is 18 amino acids. Germline CDR1 and CDR2: SGHVS and FQNEAQ. Study-level points and caveats: Summed frequency of shared TCR beta families picked out CMV carriers who also had the relevant HLA.

This sequence was found in a human donor in good health (CMV status not recorded). Some clones in this sample may be carry-over from other donors' samples. Sequencing used CD8+ T cells from cultured PBMCs, obtained from culture after CMV antigen stimulation. The V and J genes are TRBV7-8 and TRBJ2-5; TRBD1 aligns across 9 bases. The CDR3 loop reads CASSLAGQGHYTQETQYF. Written as DNA, the CDR3 is TGTGCCAGCAGCTTAGCGGGACAGGGTCACTACACCCAAGAGACCCAGTACTTC.